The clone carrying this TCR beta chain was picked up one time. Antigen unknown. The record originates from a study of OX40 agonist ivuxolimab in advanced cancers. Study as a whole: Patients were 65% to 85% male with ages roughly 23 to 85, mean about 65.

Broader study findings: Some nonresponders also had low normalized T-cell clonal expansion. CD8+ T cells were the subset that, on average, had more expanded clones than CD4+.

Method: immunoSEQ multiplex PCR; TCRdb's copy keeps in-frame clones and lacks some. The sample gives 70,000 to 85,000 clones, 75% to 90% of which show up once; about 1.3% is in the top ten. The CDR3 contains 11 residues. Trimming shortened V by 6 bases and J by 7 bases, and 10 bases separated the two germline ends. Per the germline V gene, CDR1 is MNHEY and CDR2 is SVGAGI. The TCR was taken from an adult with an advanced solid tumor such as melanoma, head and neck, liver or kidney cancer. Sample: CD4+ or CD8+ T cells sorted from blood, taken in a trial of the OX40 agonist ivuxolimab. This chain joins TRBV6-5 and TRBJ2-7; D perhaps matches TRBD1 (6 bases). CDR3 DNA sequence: TGTGCCAGCAGCAGGGGTCGGGAGCAGTACTTC. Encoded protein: CASSRGREQYF.